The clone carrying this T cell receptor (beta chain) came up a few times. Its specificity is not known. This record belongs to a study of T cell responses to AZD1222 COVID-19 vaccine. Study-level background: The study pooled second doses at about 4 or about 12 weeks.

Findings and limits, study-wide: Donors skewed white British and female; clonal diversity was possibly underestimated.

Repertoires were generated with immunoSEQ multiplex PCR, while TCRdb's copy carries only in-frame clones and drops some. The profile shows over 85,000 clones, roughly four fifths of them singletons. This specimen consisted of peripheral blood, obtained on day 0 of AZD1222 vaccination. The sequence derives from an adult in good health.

The CDR3 nucleotides read TGTGCCAGCAGCCTTAACTCTGGAAACACCATATATTTT. This sequence encodes CASSLNSGNTIYF. This chain links TRBV12-3 or TRBV12-4 with TRBJ1-3; D not resolved. The CDR3 loop spans 13 amino acids. V lost 6 bases to trimming and J lost 0 bases, with 6 bases between them.